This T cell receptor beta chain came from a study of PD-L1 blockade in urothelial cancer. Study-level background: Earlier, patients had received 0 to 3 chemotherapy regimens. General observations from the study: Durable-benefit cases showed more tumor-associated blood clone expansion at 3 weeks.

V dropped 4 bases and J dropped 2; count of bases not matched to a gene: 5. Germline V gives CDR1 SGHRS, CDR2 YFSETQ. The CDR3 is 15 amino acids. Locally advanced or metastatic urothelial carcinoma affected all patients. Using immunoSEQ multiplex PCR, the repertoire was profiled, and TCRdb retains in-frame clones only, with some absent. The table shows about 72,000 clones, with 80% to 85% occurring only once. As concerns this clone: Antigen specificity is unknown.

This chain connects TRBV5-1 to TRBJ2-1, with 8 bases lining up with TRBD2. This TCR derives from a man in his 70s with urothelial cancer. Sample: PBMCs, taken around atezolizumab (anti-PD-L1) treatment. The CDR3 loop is CASSTLAGPYNEQFF. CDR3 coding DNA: TGCGCCAGCAGCACCTTAGCGGGACCCTACAATGAGCAGTTCTTC.